This T cell receptor beta chain derives from a study of cytomegalovirus exposure and HLA in healthy donors. 60 Vbeta and 13 Jbeta primers were used in PCR. TCRdb keeps only in-frame clones here, not all; method: immunoSEQ multiplex PCR. Of 50,000 or so clones listed, around 85% are singletons. V trimming: 9 bases; J trimming: 3 bases; junction bases outside the gene matches: 11. CDR3 length: 15 residues. Per germline, CDR1 MDHEN and CDR2 SYDVKM. This sequence originates from a boy between 10 and 17 years old in good health and CMV-seropositive. The genes are TRBV28 and TRBJ2-3, with 8 bases identical to TRBD1. Sequenced sample: PBMCs. The CDR3 nucleotides are TGTGCCAGTAGCCCATCGGGACAGGAAACAGATACGCAGTATTTT. Its protein product is CASSPSGQETDTQYF.